The 24 T cell receptor beta chains below all came from one sample that was sequenced in a study of CD8 T cells in ankylosing spondylitis. TCRdb re-called the 5' RACE reads through MiXCR, storing one row per CDR3 protein. The table records some 130,000 distinct CDR3 sequences, approximately 7.3% of them present only once. Material: blood, either unsorted or a sorted T cell fraction (not recorded which). The origin of the receptors is a female donor with ankylosing spondylitis or in good health (not recorded which).

The table lists this clonotype with many counts. The gene calls are TRBV28 and TRBJ2-3; D is possibly TRBD1 (6 bases). CDR3 length equals 18 residues. The germline V and J ends were trimmed by 2 bases and 2 bases, with 20 bases remaining between them. Looked up from germline, CDR1 is MDHEN and CDR2 is SYDVKM. The CDR3 DNA reads as TGTGCCAGCAGTTTACTTTGGAGGAACAGGGAAGCCACAGATACGCAGTATTTT. This sequence encodes CASSLLWRNREATDTQYF.

The CDR3 bases are TGTGCCAGCAGTGGAGGACAGGACAGCCAAGAGACCCAGTACTTC. Its protein product is CASSGGQDSQETQYF. J is TRBJ2-5 and V is TRBV2; the match to TRBD1 covers 7 bases. The CDR3 has 15 amino acids. The ends lost 4 bases at V and 1 base at J; junction bases unmatched: 6. Germline CDR1 SNHLY, CDR2 FYNNEI.

This clonotype occurred many times. The chain links TRBV20-1 to TRBJ1-1; 7 nucleotides align to TRBD1. The CDR3 runs to 13 residues. V gave up 3 bases and J gave up 9 bases; unmatched junction bases: 10. CDR1 and CDR2 from the germline V gene are DFQATT and SNEGSKA (reference sequence). CDR3 sequence reads: CSASSTGLEKAFF. For the CDR3, the DNA is TGCAGTGCTAGTTCGACAGGGCTGGAAAAAGCTTTCTTT.

This clonotype was seen a few times. J is TRBJ2-6 and V is TRBV19, with D tentatively TRBD2 (5 bases). V dropped 6 bases and J dropped 0 bases, with 9 bases sitting between them. Looked up from germline, CDR1 is LNHDA and CDR2 is SQIVND (reference sequence). The CDR3 is made up of 15 amino acids. CDR3 protein: CASSRGSSGANVLTF. DNA of the CDR3: TGTGCCAGTAGCCGTGGGAGCTCTGGGGCCAACGTCCTGACTTTC.

This clonotype has a count of ten or more. The chain uses TRBV5-1 and TRBJ2-7; a weak D match, TRBD1 (6 bases). The CDR3 length is 13 residues. The germline V gene encodes CDR1 SGHRS and CDR2 YFSETQ. V was pared by 4 bases and J by 2 bases, with 10 bases between. The CDR3 DNA sequence: TGCGCCAGCAGCGAAGGGGGACCCTACGAGCAGTACTTC. Translated, it gives CASSEGGPYEQYF.

This clonotype was counted ten times or more. The junction differs from germline at one of its ends, possibly a read error. The gene calls are TRBV5-1 and TRBJ2-1, with D possibly TRBD1 on 5 matching bases. Germline-derived CDR1 and CDR2 are SGHRS and YFSETQ. CDR3 length: 11 residues. CDR3 sequence: CASSSTGEPFF. As DNA, the CDR3 is TGCGCCAGCAGCTCCACAGGTGAGCCGTTCTTC.

This clonotype was counted ten times or more. The gene calls are TRBV7-9 and TRBJ2-7; D not certain. This CDR3 region has 12 residues. V was trimmed by 1 base and J by 10 bases, leaving 11 bases between them. From germline, CDR1 is SEHNR and CDR2 FQNEAQ (reference sequence). In nucleotides, the CDR3 is TGTGCCAGCAGCTTAGAGTTGGGTCCTCAGTACTTC. Its translation: CASSLELGPQYF.

There are many counts of this clonotype. This chain links TRBV20-1 with TRBJ1-1; TRBD1 agrees at 10 bases. Germline CDR1 is DFQATT and CDR2 is SNEGSKA (reference sequence). The J segment lost 6 bases and the V segment lost 5 bases, leaving 15 bases of the junction unmatched. The CDR3 sequence is 16 residues long. DNA of the CDR3: TGCAGTGCTCCGACCGGGACAGGGGACTTAAAACCTGAAGCTTTCTTT. It codes for CSAPTGTGDLKPEAFF.

The sample holds many counts of this clonotype. The chain uses TRBV12-3 or TRBV12-4 and TRBJ1-1; the match to TRBD1 covers 7 bases. V shed 3 bases, J shed 4 bases, and the junction held 2 bases outside the gene matches. The CDR3 is 13 amino acids. The CDR3 region has the DNA TGTGCCAGCAGTTTGACAGGGAGCACTGAAGCTTTCTTT. Encoded protein: CASSLTGSTEAFF.

This clonotype was recorded many times. This chain uses TRBV4-1 with TRBJ1-2; D not resolved. The CDR3 loop spans 16 amino acids. Germline-derived CDR1 and CDR2 are MGHRA and YSYEKL. Trimming took 3 bases from V and 1 from J, leaving 15 bases between them. CDR3 bases: TGCGCCAGCAGCCATGGCGGGCCGCGTAATAACTATGGCTACACCTTC. It specifies CASSHGGPRNNYGYTF.

At least ten counts were recorded for this clonotype. The chain has TRBV6-5 and TRBJ2-1, with 7 bases that match TRBD2. Per the germline V gene, CDR1 is MNHEY and CDR2 is SVGAGI. CDR3 length: 15 residues. Trimming at V came to 4 bases and at J to 4 bases, leaving 7 bases not matched to a gene. CDR3 protein: CASSFTVSGYNEQFF. CDR3 bases: TGTGCCAGCAGTTTTACGGTTAGCGGGTACAATGAGCAGTTCTTC.

The chain carries TRBV18 and TRBJ1-1; the D gene is possibly TRBD1 (5 bases). Per the germline V gene, CDR1 is KGHSH and CDR2 is LQKENI. Trimming removed 1 base at V and 6 bases at J, with 15 bases between. The CDR3 length is 15 residues. CDR3 sequence: CASSPQQAGLAEAFF. As DNA, the CDR3 is TGTGCCAGCTCACCACAACAGGCTGGACTCGCTGAAGCTTTCTTT. The whole variable domain, filled in from reference TRBV18 and TRBJ1-1, reads NAGVMQNPRHLVRRRGQEARLRCSPMKGHSHVYWYRQLPEEGLKFMVYLQKENIIDESGMPKERFSAEFPKEGPSILRIQQVVRGDSAAYFCASSPQQAGLAEAFFGQGTRLTVV.

This clonotype was recorded many times. CDR3 sequence reads: CASSLQALTSTDTQYF. The CDR3 DNA reads TGTGCCAGCAGTTTACAGGCGCTCACAAGCACAGATACGCAGTATTTT. J is TRBJ2-3 and V is TRBV12-3 or TRBV12-4; D remains unclear. The length of the CDR3 is 16 residues. V dropped 2 bases and J dropped 0 bases, with 12 bases sitting between them.

This clonotype was recorded at least ten times. This chain links TRBV5-5 with TRBJ2-7, with 7 positions matching TRBD2. J lost 2 bases, V lost 1 base, and 9 bases had no gene match. The CDR3 has 16 residues. Germline V CDR1 and CDR2: SGHKS, YYEKEE (reference sequence). For the CDR3, the DNA is TGTGCCAGCAGCTTGCGTGGGGGGGACTTACCCTACGAGCAGTACTTC. Its translation: CASSLRGGDLPYEQYF.

This clonotype was recorded only once. V is TRBV23-1 and J is TRBJ1-1, with 7 positions matching TRBD1. TRBV23-1 is marked as an open reading frame, function uncertain. Losses at the gene ends were 2 bases for V and 3 bases for J; bases not matched to a gene: 6. The CDR3 covers 15 residues. CDR3 nucleotide sequence: TGCGCCAGCAGTCAAGATGAGGGGGCAGACACTGAAGCTTTCTTT. The encoded protein is CASSQDEGADTEAFF.

This clonotype was picked up many times. This rearrangement joins TRBV10-2 to TRBJ1-4; D is unclear. This CDR3 spans 15 amino acids. Deletions cut 5 bases from V and 4 bases from J, with 14 bases between. From germline, CDR1 is WSHSY and CDR2 SAAADI. CDR3 sequence (DNA): TGCGCCAGCAGTTTCAGCCCAGGTCTTAATGAAAAACTGTTTTTT. Translated, it gives CASSFSPGLNEKLFF.

This clonotype came up a few times. The chain joins TRBV12-3 or TRBV12-4 to TRBJ1-1; perhaps TRBD1 as D (5 bases). CDR3 length: 11 amino acids. The germline V and J ends were trimmed by 6 bases and 7 bases, with 9 bases remaining between them. CDR3 bases: TGTGCCAGCAGACGGGACGGTGAAGCTTTCTTT. Amino acid sequence: CASRRDGEAFF.

J is TRBJ1-2 and V is TRBV5-4; 8 bases agree with TRBD1. The ends lost 4 bases at V and 2 bases at J; junction bases unmatched: 7. This CDR3 has 15 residues. Germline lookup yields CDR1 SGHNT and CDR2 YYREEE (reference sequence). The CDR3 region is CASSLVGTGNYGYTF. Here the CDR3 DNA reads TGTGCCAGCAGCCTGGTCGGGACAGGAAACTATGGCTACACCTTC.

This clonotype was counted ten times or more. The rearrangement links TRBV24-1 to TRBJ1-1; D remains ambiguous. The CDR3 is made up of 12 amino acids. Germline-derived CDR1 and CDR2 are KGHDR and SFDVKD. V lost 2 bases, J lost 5 bases, and 5 bases lay in between. This CDR3 is CATSDSWTEAFF. Written as DNA, the CDR3 is TGTGCCACCAGTGATTCTTGGACTGAAGCTTTCTTT.

The V gene is TRBV11-1, the J gene TRBJ1-1; 8 bases match TRBD1. V trimming: 5 bases; J trimming: 3 bases; junction bases outside the gene matches: 8. Per germline, CDR1 SGHAT and CDR2 FQDESV (reference sequence). The CDR3 loop spans 15 amino acids. The CDR3 DNA is TGTGCCAGCAGCCTCCGCAGGGGGCTGGACACTGAAGCTTTCTTT. Protein sequence: CASSLRRGLDTEAFF.

There are many counts of this clonotype. The V call is TRBV28, the J call TRBJ2-7; D is unclear. Between the trimmed V and J ends, which lost 6 bases and 5 bases, there was a span of 20 bases. In germline, CDR1 is MDHEN, CDR2 SYDVKM. The CDR3 totals 15 residues. The CDR3 region is CASSHALSNLNEQYF. The CDR3 bases are TGTGCCAGCAGCCATGCCCTAAGCAACCTCAACGAGCAGTACTTC.

This clonotype was found many times. V is TRBV20-1 and J is TRBJ2-2; 8 positions agree with TRBD2. V trimming: 5 bases; J trimming: 0 bases; junction bases outside the gene matches: 2. CDR1 DFQATT and CDR2 SNEGSKA come from the germline V gene (reference sequence). The CDR3 spans 14 residues. In DNA, the CDR3 is TGCAGTGCTCTTAGCGGGGCGAACACCGGGGAGCTGTTTTTT. Translating gives CSALSGANTGELFF.

This clonotype was counted ten times or more. This chain uses TRBV6-1 with TRBJ2-5; 7 nucleotides align to TRBD2. The CDR3 loop spans 14 amino acids. CDR1 MNHNS and CDR2 SASEGT come from the germline V gene. Trimming at V came to 5 bases and at J to 5 bases, leaving 8 bases not matched to a gene. CDR3 sequence (DNA): TGTGCCAGCAGTACCACGACTAGCTCGGAGACCCAGTACTTC. Translating gives CASSTTTSSETQYF.

This clonotype appeared many times. This rearrangement joins TRBV5-1 to TRBJ2-5; TRBD2 is a possible D gene (6 bases). This CDR3 comprises 13 residues. V lost 4 bases and J 1 base, leaving 8 bases between the germline ends. Per the germline V gene, CDR1 is SGHRS and CDR2 is YFSETQ. The DNA for the CDR3 is TGCGCCAGCAGCCCGACTAGCCAAGAGACCCAGTACTTC. Translation gives CASSPTSQETQYF.